Detailed here is one T cell receptor beta chain. Nothing much larger sits one base from this clone, and base qualities are not available. The data are from a study of T cells during gluten challenge in celiac disease (dated by TCRdb to 2015 to 2018). With respect to the entire study: Paired single-cell TCR sequencing was done for 7 or 8 challenge participants who showed a significant increase in HLA-DQ:gluten tetramer-binding T cells. Blood was collected at baseline, day 6 and day 14 of the challenge, and duodenal biopsies at baseline and day 14. On the Illumina MiSeq, single-cell libraries were sequenced paired-end 250 bp and bulk libraries were sequenced paired-end 300 bp. General findings and caveats noted by the study authors: Increased clonal expansion on day 6 was shown by a lower sample-corrected Shannon diversity of circulating gluten-specific T cells. In several patients, about 11-45% of single-cell TCR-alpha/beta clonotypes seen at the latest time point had also been present at baseline, compared with roughly 52-55% in the bulk data. A peak in circulating gluten-specific T cells was observed on day 6, and the day-6 repertoire appeared to be composed largely of expanded preexisting memory clonotypes.

The method behind the library was single-cell sequencing. This sample was sequenced with an Illumina MiSeq. Three nested PCRs with multiplexed primers covering all TRA and TRB V genes were used to amplify paired single-cell TCR-alpha and TCR-beta sequences. The authors' analysis ran thus. Selected pRESTO steps were used to preprocess reads, and IMGT/HighV-QUEST was used to assign V, D, J genes and CDR3 junctions. Only valid singletons with no more than three chains, each backed by 100 or more reads, were kept as single cells. A clonotype was defined by identical paired TCR-alpha/beta nucleotide sequences, and sharing across patients of only 0.15% to 0.25% pointed to negligible cross-contamination. In samples containing more than 20 cells, repertoire diversity was estimated using an undersampling-corrected Shannon index. TCRdb itself trimmed the public reads at Q25 with fastp, ran MiXCR and retained productive beta chains. Identical CDR3 proteins give one entry, which carries the most common genes and DNA. It is TCRdb's table, rather than the study itself, that gives the V and J calls and clone size. This sample is represented by about 340 distinct CDR3 sequences; roughly 36% of them were singletons. The top ten hold approximately 69% of the sample.

Blood cells were gated as tetramer-binding CD4+ effector-memory gut-homing T cells defined as CD3+, CD45RA-, CD62L- and integrin beta7+, with lineage markers excluded. Treated celiac disease patients on a gluten-free diet underwent a 14-day oral dietary gluten challenge to study recall of gluten-specific T cells. Sorting was performed on an Aria II cell sorter as single cells, and bulk sorting was additionally performed when tetramer-positive cells were relatively numerous. Peripheral blood mononuclear cells were isolated using Ficoll density gradient centrifugation and were cryopreserved prior to staining. Before tetramer-binding CD4+ T cells were sorted, thawed cells were stained with a pool of PE-conjugated HLA-DQ:gluten tetramers that present immunodominant gluten epitopes. Following HLA-DQ:gluten tetramer staining, tetramer-based enrichment was performed on blood samples. The junction shows trimming of 5 bases on V and 5 bases on J, plus 18 bases between the germline ends. Taken from cysteine to phenylalanine, the CDR3 has 14 residues. Only CDR3 DNA remains: 42 bases, in frame from the first base. The germline V gene (reference sequence) yields DFQATT for CDR1 and SNEGSKA for CDR2.

The sequence was obtained from a male donor with celiac disease. The material sequenced was gluten-specific CD4+ T cells sorted from blood using tetramers, taken at baseline or on day 6, 14 or 28 of gluten challenge (not recorded which). The chain couples TRBV20-1 to TRBJ1-2, with TRBD1 as a weak D call on 6 bases. DNA sequence: TGCAGTGCTGGGGGGACACTACGGGGGTATGGCTACACCTTC. This codes for CSAGGTLRGYGYTF.